This TCR beta chain was captured in a study of control samples from healthy donors and cancer patients. Losses at the gene ends were 2 bases for V and 7 bases for J; bases not matched to a gene: 3. Germline V CDR1 and CDR2: MNHNS, SASEGT. The CDR3 length is 14 residues. Clones were sequenced by immunoSEQ multiplex PCR, and TCRdb holds only the in-frame ones, with some missing. The sample records under 70,000 clones, approximately 86% being singletons. Sequencing input: blood. The clonotype comes from a man in his forties or fifties in good health. J is TRBJ2-1 and V is TRBV6-1, with 9 bases lining up with TRBD2. DNA for the CDR3: TGTGCCAGCAGTGAACTAGCGGGGATGAATGAGCAGTTCTTC. Encoded protein: CASSELAGMNEQFF.